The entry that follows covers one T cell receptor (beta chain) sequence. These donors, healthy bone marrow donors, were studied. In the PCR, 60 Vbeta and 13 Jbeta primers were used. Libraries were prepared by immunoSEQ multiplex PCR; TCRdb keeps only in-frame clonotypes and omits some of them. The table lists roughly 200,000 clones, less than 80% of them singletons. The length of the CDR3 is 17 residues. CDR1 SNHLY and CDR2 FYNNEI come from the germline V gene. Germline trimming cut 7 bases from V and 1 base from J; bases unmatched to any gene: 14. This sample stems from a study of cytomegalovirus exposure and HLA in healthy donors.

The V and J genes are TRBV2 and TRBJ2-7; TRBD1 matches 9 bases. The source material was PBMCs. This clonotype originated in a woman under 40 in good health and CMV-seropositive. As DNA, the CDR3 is TGTGCCAGCACTCCAAAGGGGGGGGGACAGGGTTCCTACGAGCAGTACTTC. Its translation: CASTPKGGGQGSYEQYF.